These 22 T cell receptor beta chains share one sample of origin, sequenced in a study of early stage breast cancer tumors. TCRdb keeps only in-frame clones here, not all; method: immunoSEQ multiplex PCR. Altogether a few thousand clones are present, just under 70% being singletons, with the ten largest covering roughly 28%. Specimen: normal breast tissue next to the tumor. The receptors were gathered from a person aged 55-75 years with breast cancer.

The genes are TRBV6-5 and TRBJ1-2; D might be TRBD1 (5 bases). Germline CDR1 reads MNHEY; CDR2 reads SVGAGI. This CDR3 comprises 13 residues. Trimming stripped 2 bases from V and 8 bases from J, with 12 bases between. CDR3 in amino acids: CASSYQGIEGYTF. In nucleotides, the CDR3 is TGTGCCAGCAGTTACCAGGGAATTGAGGGCTACACCTTC.

The chain links TRBV7-9 to TRBJ2-5; D is possibly TRBD1 (6 bases). Germline assignment: CDR1 SEHNR and CDR2 FQNEAQ (reference sequence). This CDR3 contains 15 residues. Trimming removed 5 bases from V and 4 bases from J, with 17 bases in between. This CDR3 reads CASSPTWTVGETQYF. Written as DNA, the CDR3 is TGTGCCAGCAGCCCCACATGGACAGTTGGAGAGACCCAGTACTTC.

The chain employs TRBV7-2 and TRBJ2-3; the D call may be TRBD1 or TRBD2 (5 bases each). This CDR3 spans 15 amino acids. V was cut by 3 bases and J by 4 bases, with 14 bases left in between. Germline V gives CDR1 SGHTA, CDR2 FQGNSA. The chain's CDR3 is CASSFGTVRSDTQYF. CDR3 coding DNA: TGTGCCAGCAGCTTCGGGACCGTGCGTTCAGATACGCAGTATTTT.

V is TRBV5-4 and J is TRBJ1-1, with a possible D match to TRBD1 (6 bases). Germline V gives CDR1 SGHNT, CDR2 YYREEE (reference sequence). The CDR3 length is 14 residues. V lost 2 bases and J lost 3, with 11 bases in between. In nucleotides, the CDR3 is TGTGCCAGCAGCTTCCAGGACAGATACACTGAAGCTTTCTTT. Amino acids: CASSFQDRYTEAFF.

This chain joins TRBV2 and TRBJ1-5, with 7 bases aligning to TRBD1. V shed 2 bases and J 3 bases; nucleotides not matched to a gene: 7. CDR3 size: 16 residues. Germline CDR1 reads SNHLY; CDR2 reads FYNNEI. The CDR3 region is CASSELSTGNNQPQHF. Written as DNA, the CDR3 is TGTGCCAGCAGTGAACTATCGACAGGGAACAATCAGCCCCAGCATTTT.

V gene TRBV9 combines with J gene TRBJ1-5, with D possibly being TRBD1 (6 bases). V was clipped by 0 bases and J by 6 bases, with 16 bases between them. Germline CDR1 reads SGDLS; CDR2 reads YYNGEE. The CDR3 loop spans 16 amino acids. CDR3 residues: CASSVDLTGLGQPQHF. DNA for the CDR3: TGTGCCAGCAGCGTAGATTTAACAGGGTTAGGTCAGCCCCAGCATTTT. Using reference TRBV9 and TRBJ1-5 for the parts outside the CDR3, the full variable domain is DSGVTQTPKHLITATGQRVTLRCSPRSGDLSVYWYQQSLDQGLQFLIQYYNGEERAKGNILERFSAQQFPDLHSELNLSSLELGDSALYFCASSVDLTGLGQPQHFGDGTRLSIL.

This chain connects TRBV30 to TRBJ2-7, with D tentatively TRBD2 (7 bases). The CDR3 is made up of 12 amino acids. The germline CDR1 and CDR2 sequences are GTSNPN and SVGIG (reference sequence). CDR3: CAVVTGRVEQYF. In DNA form, the CDR3 reads TGTGCAGTTGTTACAGGGAGGGTCGAGCAGTACTTC.

This clone was seen just once. The V and J genes are TRBV4-1 and TRBJ2-3, with D maybe TRBD1 (5 bases). Deletions cut 5 bases from V and 1 base from J, with 13 bases between. The germline gives CDR1 MGHRA, CDR2 YSYEKL. The CDR3 has 15 residues. CDR3 coding DNA: TGCGCCAGCAGCTTTCAAGCGACAGGCACAGATACGCAGTATTTT. Translation gives CASSFQATGTDTQYF.

The chain uses TRBV6-6 and TRBJ1-2; 10 bases are shared with TRBD1. Trimming at V came to 10 bases and at J to 5 bases, leaving 13 bases not matched to a gene. Germline CDR1 and CDR2: MNHNY and SVGAGI (reference sequence). The CDR3 has 15 residues. The CDR3 DNA follows: TGTGCCACGGGACAGGGGTTAGAGGGACTATATGGCTACACCTTC. It specifies CATGQGLEGLYGYTF.

The V call is TRBV2, the J call TRBJ1-1; 7 bases line up with TRBD1. CDR1 and CDR2 (germline): SNHLY, FYNNEI. With 6 bases clipped from V and 4 bases from J, the junction kept 8 bases outside the gene matches. The CDR3 contains 14 residues. The CDR3 region has the DNA TGTGCCAGCAGCCAACAACAGGGGATCACTGAAGCTTTCTTT. Its translation: CASSQQQGITEAFF.

The V gene is TRBV20-1, the J gene TRBJ2-4; TRBD1 might be the D (5 bases). Trimming took 0 bases from V and 11 from J, leaving 5 bases between them. Germline-derived CDR1 and CDR2 are DFQATT and SNEGSKA (reference sequence). The CDR3 contains 10 residues. In DNA form, the CDR3 reads TGCAGTGCTAGAGACAGGGTTCAGTACTTC. This codes for CSARDRVQYF.

This chain links TRBV5-4 with TRBJ1-1, with 8 bases aligning to TRBD1. V was clipped by 2 bases and J by 8 bases; unmatched bases: 5. The CDR3 spans 13 residues. Germline CDR1 is SGHNT and CDR2 is YYREEE (reference sequence). Here the CDR3 DNA reads TGTGCCAGCAGCTTACAGGGGGGTAACGAAGCTTTCTTT. Its protein product is CASSLQGGNEAFF.

V usage is TRBV13 and J usage is TRBJ2-1; 8 bases are shared with TRBD2. V was pared by 5 bases and J by 7 bases, with 13 bases of the junction left unmatched. Germline lookup yields CDR1 PRHDT and CDR2 FYEKMQ (reference sequence). The CDR3 sequence is 16 residues long. The CDR3 DNA follows: TGTGCCAGCAGCCCAGGCTGGCTAGCGGGTACTAATGAGCAGTTCTTC. Its protein is CASSPGWLAGTNEQFF.

V and J are TRBV19 and TRBJ2-5; no reliable D call. Germline CDR1 reads LNHDA; CDR2 reads SQIVND (reference sequence). This CDR3 contains 13 residues. V was trimmed by 1 base and J by 4 bases, leaving 7 bases between them. The CDR3 bases are TGTGCCAGTAGTATAGGTCCGTTAGAGACCCAGTACTTC. Its translation: CASSIGPLETQYF.

The chain has TRBV7-9 and TRBJ2-5, with D possibly being TRBD2 (6 bases). Per germline, CDR1 SEHNR and CDR2 FQNEAQ (reference sequence). V lost 1 base and J 1 base, leaving 13 bases between the germline ends. This CDR3 region has 16 residues. This CDR3 reads CASSLGYLSGQETQYF. The CDR3 nucleotides read TGTGCCAGCAGCTTAGGCTACCTTAGCGGCCAAGAGACCCAGTACTTC. The full variable domain, its missing parts supplied by reference TRBV7-9 and TRBJ2-5, is DTGVSQNPRHKITKRGQNVTFRCDPISEHNRLYWYRQTLGQGPEFLTYFQNEAQLEKSRLLSDRFSAERPKGSFSTLEIQRTEQGDSAMYLCASSLGYLSGQETQYFGPGTRLLVL.

The V gene is TRBV5-1, the J gene TRBJ2-3, with 9 bases that match TRBD1. Germline V lookup: CDR1 SGHRS, CDR2 YFSETQ. V shed 4 bases, J shed 1 base, and the junction held 4 bases outside the gene matches. This CDR3 has 15 amino acids. Here the CDR3 reads CASSVQGARTDTQYF. The CDR3 region has the DNA TGCGCCAGCAGCGTACAGGGGGCGCGCACAGATACGCAGTATTTT. Together with reference TRBV5-1 and TRBJ2-3, the CDR3 gives the full variable domain: KAGVTQTPRYLIKTRGQQVTLSCSPISGHRSVSWYQQTPGQGLQFLFEYFSETQRNKGNFPGRFSGRQFSNSRSEMNVSTLELGDSALYLCASSVQGARTDTQYFGPGTRLTVL.

The chain links TRBV7-9 to TRBJ1-4; perhaps TRBD1 as D (5 bases). The CDR3 consists of 15 residues. CDR1 and CDR2 (germline): SEHNR, FQNEAQ (reference sequence). V lost 2 bases, J lost 8 bases, and 15 bases lay in between. As DNA, the CDR3 is TGTGCCAGCAGCTTATGGGGACCACGGGGAGAAAAACTGTTTTTT. It yields the protein CASSLWGPRGEKLFF.

This clone was detected a few times. The chain is built from TRBV19 and TRBJ2-2; TRBD1 matches 7 bases. With V trimmed by 10 bases and J by 0 bases, 5 bases remained unmatched. The CDR3 is made up of 14 amino acids. Germline CDR1 and CDR2: LNHDA and SQIVND (reference sequence). The CDR3 reads CATRGQSNTGELFF. The CDR3 DNA sequence: TGTGCCACGAGGGGGCAGTCGAACACCGGGGAGCTGTTTTTT.

The chain employs TRBV5-1 and TRBJ2-6; 10 bases map to TRBD1. This CDR3 has 19 residues. J was trimmed by 0 bases and V by 4 bases; bases with no gene match: 10. Germline loops: CDR1 SGHRS, CDR2 YFSETQ. CDR3 DNA: TGCGCCAGCAGCCCCCAGGGACAGGGGAGCCTCTCTGGGGCCAACGTCCTGACTTTC. Its translation: CASSPQGQGSLSGANVLTF.

The V gene is TRBV6-1, the J gene TRBJ1-2; 7 bases map to TRBD1. The CDR3 extends over 16 amino acids. Per germline, CDR1 MNHNS and CDR2 SASEGT. V shed 2 bases and J 5 bases; nucleotides not matched to a gene: 11. The CDR3 nucleotides are TGTGCCAGCAGTGAACGTGTAGGGGGCGCCTCGTATGGCTACACCTTC. It specifies CASSERVGGASYGYTF.

The genes are TRBV11-2 and TRBJ2-7; 8 positions match TRBD1. The CDR3 contains 15 residues. Germline CDR1 and CDR2: SGHAT and FQNNGV. V dropped 5 bases and J dropped 4; count of bases not matched to a gene: 10. In DNA form, the CDR3 reads TGTGCCAGCAGCCTGGGGGTTCAGGGGGCGTACGAGCAGTACTTC. It is translated as CASSLGVQGAYEQYF.

The sample holds a few counts of this clone. The chain combines TRBV10-3 with TRBJ2-7, with D perhaps TRBD1 (6 bases). V dropped 7 bases and J dropped 2 bases, with 9 bases sitting between them. This CDR3 comprises 12 residues. Per germline, CDR1 ENHRY and CDR2 SYGVKD. This CDR3 reads CAITSGAYEQYF. The DNA of the CDR3 is TGTGCCATCACCTCAGGGGCCTACGAGCAGTACTTC.